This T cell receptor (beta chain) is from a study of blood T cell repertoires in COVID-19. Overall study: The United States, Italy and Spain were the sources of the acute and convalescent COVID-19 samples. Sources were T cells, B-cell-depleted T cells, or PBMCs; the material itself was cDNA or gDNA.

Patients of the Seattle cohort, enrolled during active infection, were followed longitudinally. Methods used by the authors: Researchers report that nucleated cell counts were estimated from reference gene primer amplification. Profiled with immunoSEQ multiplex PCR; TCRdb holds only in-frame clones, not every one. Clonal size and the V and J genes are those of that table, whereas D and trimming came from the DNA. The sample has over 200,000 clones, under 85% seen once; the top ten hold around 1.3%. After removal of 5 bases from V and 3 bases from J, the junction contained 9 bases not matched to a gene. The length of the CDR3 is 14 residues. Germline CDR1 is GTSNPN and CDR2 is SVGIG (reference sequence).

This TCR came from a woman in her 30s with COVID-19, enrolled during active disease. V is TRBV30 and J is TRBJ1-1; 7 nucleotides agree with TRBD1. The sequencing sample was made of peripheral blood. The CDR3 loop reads CAWYREGAHTEAFF. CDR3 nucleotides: TGTGCCTGGTATCGGGAGGGGGCGCACACTGAAGCTTTCTTT.